Listed below are T cell receptor beta chains from one sample, sequenced in a study of blood T cells in healthy people across ages. MiXCR, run by TCRdb on the 5' RACE reads, gives a single entry per CDR3 protein. The sample holds 700,000 to 850,000 distinct CDR3 sequences, approximately 35% seen once. Sequencing was done on a sample of blood. The receptors shown here come from a man aged 18 to 30 in good health. Each CDR3 is given with its conserved first and last residue. Fields, in order: D gene, clone size, V gene, J gene, CDR3 protein, CDR3 DNA. The D gene is left open where the match is weak. A row's size may be missing; if present it is once, few, many or a size class.

d_gene: -
abundance: -
v_gene: TRBV9
j_gene: TRBJ1-1
CDR3aa: CASSPRVGENTEAFF
CDR3nt: TGTGCCAGCAGCCCCAGGGTGGGTGAGAACACTGAAGCTTTCTTT

d_gene: -
abundance: -
v_gene: TRBV10-3
j_gene: TRBJ2-3
CDR3aa: CAISESTEYTDTQYF
CDR3nt: TGTGCCATCAGTGAGTCTACCGAATACACAGATACGCAGTATTTT

d_gene: -
abundance: -
v_gene: TRBV4-3
j_gene: TRBJ2-1
CDR3aa: CASSQDGANEQFF
CDR3nt: TGCGCCAGCAGCCAAGATGGGGCCAATGAGCAGTTCTTC

d_gene: -
abundance: -
v_gene: TRBV21-1
j_gene: TRBJ1-4
CDR3aa: CARVEESTNEKLFF
CDR3nt: TGTGCCAGGGTGGAAGAATCAACTAATGAAAAACTGTTTTTT

d_gene: -
abundance: -
v_gene: TRBV4-1
j_gene: TRBJ2-7
CDR3aa: CASSQGEEFYEQYF
CDR3nt: TGCGCCAGCAGCCAAGGAGAGGAATTCTACGAGCAGTACTTC

d_gene: TRBD2
abundance: -
v_gene: TRBV27
j_gene: TRBJ2-4
CDR3aa: CASSRLAGLAKNIQYF
CDR3nt: TGTGCCAGCAGTCGACTAGCGGGCCTAGCCAAAAACATTCAGTACTTC

d_gene: TRBD1
abundance: few
v_gene: TRBV7-2
j_gene: TRBJ2-1
CDR3aa: CAGSQQGSEQFF
CDR3nt: TGTGCCGGCAGCCAACAGGGGAGTGAGCAGTTCTTC

d_gene: TRBD1
abundance: few
v_gene: TRBV5-1
j_gene: TRBJ2-3
CDR3aa: CASSLVGTEDADTQYF
CDR3nt: TGCGCCAGCAGCTTGGTAGGGACAGAGGACGCAGATACGCAGTATTTT

d_gene: -
abundance: -
v_gene: TRBV29-1
j_gene: TRBJ2-7
CDR3aa: CSGGQYNEQYF
CDR3nt: TGCAGCGGAGGACAATACAATGAGCAGTACTTC

d_gene: -
abundance: -
v_gene: TRBV21-1
j_gene: TRBJ2-1
CDR3aa: CASSKFYRGRAGSEQFF
CDR3nt: TGTGCCAGCAGCAAATTTTATCGGGGTCGTGCCGGGAGTGAGCAGTTCTTC

d_gene: TRBD1
abundance: few
v_gene: TRBV7-2
j_gene: TRBJ2-7
CDR3aa: CASRETGTGHSYEQYF
CDR3nt: TGTGCCAGCAGGGAAACGGGGACAGGTCACTCCTACGAGCAGTACTTC

d_gene: -
abundance: -
v_gene: TRBV20-1
j_gene: TRBJ1-2
CDR3aa: CSAHPRAPANPAVYGYTF
CDR3nt: TGCAGTGCCCATCCTCGGGCTCCCGCCAACCCCGCAGTATATGGCTACACCTTC

d_gene: TRBD2
abundance: -
v_gene: TRBV20-1
j_gene: TRBJ2-4
CDR3aa: CSATLAGGRGNIQYF
CDR3nt: TGCAGTGCTACACTAGCGGGGGGACGGGGAAACATTCAGTACTTC

d_gene: -
abundance: many
v_gene: TRBV12-3/TRBV12-4
j_gene: TRBJ2-7
CDR3aa: CASSLSRYEQYF
CDR3nt: TGTGCCAGCAGTTTAAGTCGTTACGAGCAGTACTTC

d_gene: -
abundance: -
v_gene: TRBV27
j_gene: TRBJ1-1
CDR3aa: CASSPGPRAEAFF
CDR3nt: TGTGCCAGCAGTCCGGGCCCGCGGGCTGAAGCTTTCTTT

d_gene: -
abundance: -
v_gene: TRBV20-1
j_gene: TRBJ2-7
CDR3aa: CSASGTPPYNEQYF
CDR3nt: TGCAGTGCTTCCGGGACTCCGCCGTACAATGAGCAGTACTTC

d_gene: -
abundance: -
v_gene: TRBV18
j_gene: TRBJ1-6
CDR3aa: CASALDNSPLHF
CDR3nt: TGTGCCAGCGCGCTGGATAACTCACCCCTCCACTTT

d_gene: TRBD1
abundance: -
v_gene: TRBV7-8
j_gene: TRBJ2-3
CDR3aa: CASSTGTVQNTQYF
CDR3nt: TGTGCCAGCAGCACAGGGACAGTTCAAAATACGCAGTATTTT

d_gene: TRBD1
abundance: many
v_gene: TRBV4-1
j_gene: TRBJ2-1
CDR3aa: CASSQDPIDRGLYNEQFF
CDR3nt: TGCGCCAGCAGCCAAGATCCCATTGACAGGGGGCTTTACAATGAGCAGTTCTTC

d_gene: -
abundance: -
v_gene: TRBV24-1
j_gene: TRBJ2-7
CDR3aa: CATSAGYEQYF
CDR3nt: TGTGCCACCAGTGCTGGCTACGAGCAGTACTTC

d_gene: -
abundance: -
v_gene: TRBV7-9
j_gene: TRBJ2-1
CDR3aa: CASQGGERRYEQFF
CDR3nt: TGTGCCAGCCAAGGGGGGGAGCGCCGTTATGAACAGTTCTTC

d_gene: -
abundance: many
v_gene: TRBV7-2
j_gene: TRBJ2-3
CDR3aa: CASSSDPTDTQYF
CDR3nt: TGTGCCAGCAGCTCGGACCCCACAGATACGCAGTATTTT

d_gene: TRBD1
abundance: few
v_gene: TRBV9
j_gene: TRBJ1-2
CDR3aa: CASSHGGATGYGYTF
CDR3nt: TGTGCCAGCAGCCACGGGGGAGCGACAGGGTATGGCTACACCTTC

d_gene: -
abundance: -
v_gene: TRBV10-3
j_gene: TRBJ1-1
CDR3aa: CAISAVGGDTEAFF
CDR3nt: TGTGCCATCAGTGCGGTCGGGGGGGACACTGAAGCTTTCTTT

d_gene: TRBD2
abundance: few
v_gene: TRBV12-3/TRBV12-4
j_gene: TRBJ2-2
CDR3aa: CASSSAGGLAGGTNTGELFF
CDR3nt: TGTGCCAGCAGTTCGGCAGGAGGACTAGCGGGGGGAACGAACACCGGGGAGCTGTTTTTT

d_gene: -
abundance: few
v_gene: TRBV4-3
j_gene: TRBJ2-7
CDR3aa: CASSQDPAESSYNEQYF
CDR3nt: TGCGCCAGCAGCCAAGACCCGGCAGAGAGCTCCTACAATGAGCAGTACTTC

d_gene: -
abundance: few
v_gene: TRBV6-2/TRBV6-3
j_gene: TRBJ1-2
CDR3aa: CASSYFDGGDYGYTF
CDR3nt: TGTGCCAGCAGTTATTTCGACGGGGGTGACTATGGCTACACCTTC

d_gene: -
abundance: many
v_gene: TRBV7-2
j_gene: TRBJ1-6
CDR3aa: CASSPINQSPLHF
CDR3nt: TGTGCCAGCAGTCCAATCAATCAGTCACCCCTCCACTTT